This is a list of T cell receptor beta chains from one sample in a study of technical replicates of blood from four donors. TCRdb's copy holds only in-frame clones and misses some; the assay was immunoSEQ multiplex PCR. Among roughly 50,000 clones listed, 90% to 95% were seen once. The sequenced sample was PBMCs. Receptors originate from a human donor in good health. Some clones in this sample may be carry-over from other donors' samples. Each CDR3 is given with its conserved first and last residue. A D gene is named only where the DNA matches it firmly. Rows give clone size only sometimes, using once, few, many, or a class for an expanded clone.

j_gene,v_gene,d_gene,abundance,CDR3aa,CDR3nt
TRBJ2-1,TRBV10-3,TRBD1,once,CAISESGGTGNEQFF,TGTGCCATCAGTGAGTCTGGCGGGACAGGGAATGAGCAGTTCTTC
TRBJ2-1,TRBV6-4,-,few,CASSMEVSGNEQFF,TGTGCCAGCAGCATGGAAGTTTCGGGCAATGAGCAGTTCTTC
TRBJ1-1,TRBV29-1,TRBD1,-,CSVDRAVNTEAFF,TGCAGCGTCGACAGGGCTGTGAACACTGAAGCTTTCTTT
TRBJ2-3,TRBV5-6,TRBD1,-,CASSLVQGAADTQYF,TGTGCCAGCAGCTTGGTACAGGGGGCCGCAGATACGCAGTATTTT
TRBJ2-7,TRBV6-5,TRBD2,-,CASSYSSGGIYEQYF,TGTGCCAGCAGTTACTCTAGCGGGGGCATCTACGAGCAGTACTTC
TRBJ1-3,TRBV7-2,TRBD1,-,CASSLGGQGISGNTIYF,TGTGCCAGCAGCTTAGGGGGACAGGGAATCTCTGGAAACACCATATATTTT
TRBJ1-1,TRBV5-1,TRBD1,-,CASYSPVTGGGNTEAFF,TGCGCCAGCTATTCCCCTGTTACAGGGGGAGGAAACACTGAAGCTTTCTTT
TRBJ2-3,TRBV4-1,TRBD1,-,CASSQPTGNTDTQYF,TGCGCCAGCAGCCAACCGACAGGGAACACAGATACGCAGTATTTT
TRBJ2-7,TRBV4-3,-,-,CASSQDGQRQYF,TGCGCCAGCAGCCAAGACGGACAGCGGCAGTACTTC
TRBJ2-1,TRBV7-9,TRBD2,-,CASVVAGEATYNEQFF,TGTGCCAGCGTGGTAGCGGGAGAGGCGACCTACAATGAGCAGTTCTTC
TRBJ2-7,TRBV4-2,TRBD2,-,CASSQDQGLGGYEQYF,TGTGCCAGCAGCCAAGATCAGGGACTAGGAGGGTACGAGCAGTACTTC
TRBJ1-2,TRBV27,TRBD1,once,CASRNRGRDYGYTF,TGTGCCAGCAGAAACAGGGGGCGTGACTATGGCTACACCTTC
TRBJ2-2,TRBV6-1,TRBD2,-,CASSAVLAGVPGELFF,TGTGCTAGCAGTGCGGTTCTAGCGGGAGTCCCCGGGGAGCTGTTTTTT
TRBJ1-5,TRBV11-2,-,-,CASSLMERAGQPQHF,TGTGCCAGCAGCTTAATGGAGAGGGCTGGTCAGCCCCAGCATTTT
TRBJ1-1,TRBV4-1,-,-,CASSARRLTDPNTEAFF,TGCGCCAGCAGCGCCCGCCGCCTGACAGATCCTAACACTGAAGCTTTCTTT
TRBJ1-1,TRBV10-1,-,-,CASEKRGFPEAFF,TGCGCCAGCGAAAAAAGGGGATTCCCTGAAGCTTTCTTT
TRBJ2-7,TRBV6-1,TRBD2,-,CAARGVLDEQYF,TGTGCCGCTCGGGGGGTGTTGGACGAGCAGTACTTC
TRBJ2-3,TRBV4-1,-,-,CASSQDLAGRGTQYF,TGCGCCAGCAGCCAAGATCTGGCGGGAAGGGGTACGCAGTATTTT
TRBJ1-5,TRBV7-2,-,-,CASSLMAAPASQPQHF,TGTGCCAGCAGCTTAATGGCGGCCCCGGCGAGTCAGCCCCAGCATTTT
TRBJ2-7,TRBV4-3,TRBD2,-,CASSQQSGSPYEQYF,TGCGCCAGCAGCCAACAAAGCGGGAGTCCCTACGAGCAGTACTTC
TRBJ2-7,TRBV27,TRBD1,-,CASRPDRGDYEQYF,TGTGCCAGCAGGCCCGACAGGGGGGATTACGAGCAGTACTTC
TRBJ1-4,TRBV7-2,-,-,CASSYNEKLFF,TGTGCCAGCAGTTATAATGAAAAACTGTTTTTT
TRBJ2-1,TRBV11-3,-,-,CASSPSSYNNEQFF,TGTGCCAGCAGCCCTAGCAGCTATAACAATGAGCAGTTCTTC
TRBJ2-2,TRBV5-5,-,-,CASSTGWGEVTGELFF,TGTGCCAGCAGCACCGGATGGGGGGAGGTCACCGGGGAGCTGTTTTTT
TRBJ2-7,TRBV25-1,TRBD1,-,CASSGDRGNYEQYF,TGTGCCAGCAGTGGAGACAGGGGTAACTACGAGCAGTACTTC
TRBJ1-1,TRBV10-3,TRBD1,-,CAISELQGRSEAFF,TGTGCCATCAGTGAGTTACAGGGGAGATCTGAAGCTTTCTTT
TRBJ2-1,TRBV5-1,TRBD2,-,CASNLIAGSYNEQFF,TGCGCCAGCAATCTGATAGCGGGGAGTTACAATGAGCAGTTCTTC
TRBJ2-7,TRBV9,TRBD1,-,CASSTGTGSYEQYF,TGTGCCAGCAGCACCGGGACAGGCTCCTACGAGCAGTACTTC
TRBJ1-2,TRBV6-5,-,-,CASSSRQGYTF,TGTGCCAGCAGTTCCCGTCAGGGCTACACCTTC
TRBJ1-3,TRBV5-1,-,-,CASSLEGSGNTIYF,TGCGCCAGCAGCTTGGAGGGGTCTGGAAACACCATATATTTT
TRBJ1-2,TRBV4-2,TRBD1,-,CASSQVGSDRRVGGYTF,TGTGCCAGCAGCCAAGTAGGGTCGGACAGGCGTGTCGGGGGCTACACCTTC
TRBJ1-2,TRBV28,-,-,CASGGRRGGGYTF,TGTGCCAGCGGGGGGCGGAGGGGAGGGGGCTACACCTTC
TRBJ1-1,TRBV18,TRBD1,once,CASSPFQGASLDTEAFF,TGTGCCAGCTCACCATTTCAGGGGGCATCTTTGGACACTGAAGCTTTCTTT
TRBJ1-1,TRBV6-5,-,-,CASSYTTRTEAFF,TGTGCCAGCAGTTACACGACGCGGACTGAAGCTTTCTTT
TRBJ1-5,TRBV6-1,-,-,CASRSTGSNQPQHF,TGTGCCAGCAGGTCAACAGGGAGCAATCAGCCCCAGCATTTT
TRBJ2-5,TRBV11-2,-,-,CASSSVPLKETQYF,TGTGCCAGCAGCTCGGTCCCTCTGAAAGAGACCCAGTACTTC
TRBJ2-1,TRBV5-4,TRBD2,-,CASSLGGSGGHREQFF,TGTGCCAGCAGCTTGGGCGGTAGCGGGGGCCACAGGGAGCAGTTCTTC
TRBJ2-1,TRBV5-1,-,once,CASSPTEGRSYNEQFF,TGCGCCAGCAGCCCCACGGAGGGGCGGTCCTACAATGAGCAGTTCTTC
TRBJ2-4,TRBV9,TRBD1,-,CASNPGTGVDIQYF,TGTGCCAGCAACCCCGGGACAGGGGTGGACATTCAGTACTTC
TRBJ1-2,TRBV9,-,once,CASSPGGANYGYTF,TGTGCCAGCAGCCCCGGGGGAGCTAACTATGGCTACACCTTC
TRBJ2-3,TRBV7-8,-,-,CASSSVLRGAHTDTQYF,TGTGCCAGCAGCTCAGTTCTCAGGGGGGCCCACACAGATACGCAGTATTTT
TRBJ2-5,TRBV5-1,-,-,CASSLGTLETQYF,TGCGCCAGCAGCCTCGGGACTTTGGAGACCCAGTACTTC
TRBJ2-7,TRBV4-3,TRBD2,-,CASSQARGGPYEQYF,TGCGCCAGCAGCCAAGCACGCGGGGGACCCTACGAGCAGTACTTC
TRBJ2-7,TRBV27,TRBD1,-,CASSFTDRLMEQYF,TGTGCCAGCAGTTTTACGGACAGGCTTATGGAGCAGTACTTC
TRBJ1-3,TRBV6-5,-,-,CASSLRVTGSGNTIYF,TGTGCCAGCAGTTTGAGAGTGACAGGCTCTGGAAACACCATATATTTT
TRBJ2-2,TRBV30,TRBD2,-,CAWSGAGGGTGELFF,TGTGCCTGGAGTGGGGCGGGAGGTGGGACCGGGGAGCTGTTTTTT
TRBJ1-2,TRBV10-3,TRBD1,-,CAISAGQGDGYTF,TGTGCCATCAGCGCCGGACAGGGCGATGGCTACACCTTC
TRBJ2-1,TRBV9,TRBD2,-,CASSVGGLADHSYNEQFF,TGTGCCAGCAGCGTAGGGGGACTAGCGGACCACTCCTACAATGAGCAGTTCTTC
TRBJ1-4,TRBV4-3,TRBD1,few,CASSLIGPGTGSEKLFF,TGCGCCAGCAGCCTCATAGGTCCCGGGACAGGGTCCGAAAAACTGTTTTTT
TRBJ2-2,TRBV5-1,TRBD1,-,CASIPGPGTGNTGELFF,TGCGCCAGCATCCCTGGGCCGGGGACAGGGAACACCGGGGAGCTGTTTTTT
TRBJ1-1,TRBV7-2,TRBD1,-,CASSPPDRPNTEAFF,TGTGCCAGCAGCCCCCCGGACAGGCCGAACACTGAAGCTTTCTTT
TRBJ2-7,TRBV6-5,TRBD2,-,CATSGGTYEQYF,TGTGCCACTAGCGGGGGCACCTACGAGCAGTACTTC
TRBJ2-3,TRBV13,-,-,CASSLVGAEDTQYF,TGTGCCAGCAGCTTAGTAGGGGCAGAGGATACGCAGTATTTT
TRBJ2-1,TRBV5-6,TRBD2,-,CASSLGAGGFYNEQFF,TGTGCCAGCAGCTTGGGGGCGGGAGGATTCTACAATGAGCAGTTCTTC
TRBJ2-3,TRBV6-4,TRBD2,-,CASSKERGDTDTQYF,TGTGCCAGCAGTAAGGAGCGGGGAGACACAGATACGCAGTATTTT
TRBJ1-1,TRBV5-1,-,medium-sized,CASSLGGGYTEAFF,TGCGCCAGCAGCCTGGGGGGCGGTTACACTGAAGCTTTCTTT
TRBJ2-1,TRBV7-9,TRBD2,-,CASSFQPGTSGGNPNEQFF,TGTGCCAGCAGCTTTCAGCCCGGGACTAGCGGGGGGAACCCGAATGAGCAGTTCTTC
TRBJ1-1,TRBV5-6,-,-,CASSPGVRRRGAEAFF,TGTGCCAGCAGCCCAGGGGTGAGGCGGCGGGGGGCTGAAGCTTTCTTT
TRBJ1-2,TRBV29-1,TRBD1,-,CSSWGGQAPSGYGYTF,TGCAGCTCGTGGGGAGGACAGGCGCCCTCGGGCTATGGCTACACCTTC
TRBJ2-2,TRBV25-1,-,-,CASSEAGIHTGELFF,TGTGCCAGCAGTGAGGCCGGGATACACACCGGGGAGCTGTTTTTT